This is a list of T cell receptor beta chains from one sample in a study of T cells in Graves' hyperthyroidism and ophthalmopathy. Via MiXCR, TCRdb re-called the multiplex PCR reads, giving one row per CDR3 protein. The sample consists of under 400,000 distinct CDR3 sequences, 13% of them appearing once. What was sequenced was blood. The receptor source for this set is a young woman with Graves' hyperthyroidism. The CDR3 runs from the conserved cysteine through the conserved F or W. Fields, in order: clone size, D gene, J gene, V gene, CDR3 DNA, CDR3 protein. The D gene is left open where the match is weak. The size field is filled for only some rows; it gives once, few, many or a size class.

>many|NA|TRBJ1-1|TRBV4-3
TGCGCCAGCAGCCAAGGACGGGGGTTTAACACTGAAGCTTTCTTT
CASSQGRGFNTEAFF
>many|TRBD2|TRBJ2-1|TRBV20-1
TGCAGTGCTTCACTCGGACTAGCGGGAGTTAATGAGCAGTTCTTC
CSASLGLAGVNEQFF
>many|NA|TRBJ2-3|TRBV11-2
TGTGCCAGCAGGATTAGGGAGACAGATACGCAGTATTTT
CASRIRETDTQYF
>many|NA|TRBJ1-6|TRBV2
TGTGCCAGCAGTGAGCGGGCGGGGAACAATTCACCCCTCCACTTT
CASSERAGNNSPLHF
>many|NA|TRBJ2-3|TRBV7-3
TGTGCCAGCAGCTTAAGGAGTGGCACAGATACGCAGTATTTT
CASSLRSGTDTQYF
>many|NA|TRBJ2-5|TRBV28
TGTGCCAGCAGTTTAATGTGGGCAGGTCGAGAGACCCAGTACTTC
CASSLMWAGRETQYF
>few|TRBD2|TRBJ2-2|TRBV6-1
TGTGCCAGCAAGACTAGCCCCGGGGAGCTGTTTTTT
CASKTSPGELFF
>many|NA|TRBJ2-7|TRBV20-1
TGCAGTGCTAGTAGTGAAAGGATAGGCTTCTCCTACGAGCAGTACTTC
CSASSERIGFSYEQYF
>many|NA|TRBJ2-3|TRBV5-1
TGCGCCAGCAGCACCCTCCCCGAACGGACAGATACGCAGTATTTT
CASSTLPERTDTQYF
>NA|TRBD2|TRBJ2-1|TRBV20-1
TGCAGTGCTTTTCGACTAGCGGGAGGGGGAACTGAGCAGTTCTTC
CSAFRLAGGGTEQFF
>many|NA|TRBJ2-1|TRBV5-1
TGCGCCAGCAGCTTGACTAGAGGGGGTGAGCAGTTCTTC
CASSLTRGGEQFF
>NA|TRBD1|TRBJ1-6|TRBV5-6
TGTGCCAGCAGCTTGGACAGGGGGCCGGGATCACCCCTCCACTTT
CASSLDRGPGSPLHF
>NA|NA|TRBJ2-5|TRBV20-1
TGCAGTGCAACGACCCGCGGACTAGAGACCCAGTACTTC
CSATTRGLETQYF
>few|TRBD1|TRBJ1-6|TRBV6-6
TGTGCCAGCAGTTACTCAGGGACAGGGGGATCACCCCTCCACTTT
CASSYSGTGGSPLHF
>NA|NA|TRBJ2-1|TRBV27
TGTGCCAGCAGTGTGCACCGGGCCCTAGCTGGGAATGAGCAGTTCTTC
CASSVHRALAGNEQFF
>many|TRBD2|TRBJ2-7|TRBV28
TGTGCCAGCAGTTTACCGGGACTAGCGGGGGGAAGCTCCTACGAGCAGTACTTC
CASSLPGLAGGSSYEQYF
>many|TRBD2|TRBJ2-3|TRBV29-1
TGCAGCGTATGCGGGGACTTTAGCGGGAGAACAGATACGCAGTATTTT
CSVCGDFSGRTDTQYF
>NA|TRBD1|TRBJ1-1|TRBV19
TGTGCCAGTAGTACACAAGACAGGGTATGGGAGGAGAACACTGAAGCTTTCTTT
CASSTQDRVWEENTEAFF
>once|TRBD2|TRBJ2-5|TRBV3-1
TGTGCCAGCAGCCAAATGCCCCCGGCTAGCGGACAAGAGGCCCAGTACTTC
CASSQMPPASGQEAQYF
>many|NA|TRBJ1-1|TRBV3-1
TGTGCCAGCAGCCCAGGATCTTGGGGATTGAACACTGAAGCTTTCTTT
CASSPGSWGLNTEAFF
>many|NA|TRBJ1-5|TRBV12-3/TRBV12-4
TGTGCCAGCAGTTTAGGGGGGGCTGATCAGCCCCAGCATTTT
CASSLGGADQPQHF
>NA|NA|TRBJ1-5|TRBV5-1
TGCGCCAGCAGCTTGATCAAGTCGGGCGATCTCCTTTATAGCAATCAGCCCCAGCATTTT
CASSLIKSGDLLYSNQPQHF
>many|NA|TRBJ1-6|TRBV18
TGTGCCAGCTCACCGGGAGTGACCTATAATTCACCCCTCCACTTT
CASSPGVTYNSPLHF
>many|TRBD1|TRBJ1-5|TRBV28
TGTGCCAGCTCAGTTCGGAAAACGTGGGGACAGGGTTTCCATCAGCCCCAGCATTTT
CASSVRKTWGQGFHQPQHF
>NA|NA|TRBJ1-2|TRBV7-9
TGTGCCAGCAGCTTAGGGGGCGGACAACTTGGCTACACCTTC
CASSLGGGQLGYTF
>NA|NA|TRBJ1-2|TRBV9
TGTGCCAGCAGCGTAGGGGGGGGTAGCGGCGGCTACACCTTC
CASSVGGGSGGYTF
>NA|NA|TRBJ1-2|TRBV28
TGTGCCAGCAGTTTTTGGTACTATGGCTACACCTTC
CASSFWYYGYTF
>NA|NA|TRBJ2-2|TRBV19
TGTGCCAGTAGTACCACAGGGAGTGGGACCGGGGAGCTGTTTTTT
CASSTTGSGTGELFF
>many|TRBD2|TRBJ2-1|TRBV5-1
TGCGCCAGCATGGCCCTAGCGGTCGTAGGTGAGCAGTTCTTC
CASMALAVVGEQFF
>many|NA|TRBJ2-7|TRBV2
TGTGCCAGCAGTCCCCTTGTAGACCCCTTGAGGGGGTACGAGCAGTACTTC
CASSPLVDPLRGYEQYF
>many|TRBD2|TRBJ2-7|TRBV20-1
TGCAGTGCTAGTGCCCTAGCGGTCTCCTACGAGCAGTACTTC
CSASALAVSYEQYF
>few|NA|TRBJ2-7|TRBV28
TGTGCCAGCAGCCCCGAGGTCTCCTACTACGAGCAGTACTTC
CASSPEVSYYEQYF
>NA|TRBD2|TRBJ2-5|TRBV7-3
TGTGCCAGCAGCTCGGGACTAGCGAGGGGGCGCCAGTACTTC
CASSSGLARGRQYF
>many|NA|TRBJ2-5|TRBV7-8
TGTGCCAGCAGCTTCCCGGCGGGGACCCAAGAGACCCAGTACTTC
CASSFPAGTQETQYF
>many|TRBD1|TRBJ2-7|TRBV11-2
TGTGCCAGCAGCCTGGGGACAGCAGACTACGAGCAGTACTTC
CASSLGTADYEQYF
>many|TRBD2|TRBJ2-5|TRBV28
TGTGCCAGCCGGTTAGCGGGGGGGATCCCGGGGACCCAGTACTTC
CASRLAGGIPGTQYF
>many|TRBD2|TRBJ2-2|TRBV5-1
TGCGCCAGCAGACTAGCGTACCGGAACACCGGGGAGCTGTTTTTT
CASRLAYRNTGELFF
>many|NA|TRBJ2-3|TRBV12-3/TRBV12-4
TGTGCCAGCAGTTTAGGACAGGGCACAGATACGCAGTATTTT
CASSLGQGTDTQYF
>few|NA|TRBJ2-1|TRBV7-9
TGTGCCAGCAGCCCAGTAGGTTACAATGAGCAGTTCTTC
CASSPVGYNEQFF
>many|TRBD2|TRBJ2-2|TRBV6-1
TGTGCCATCTTGACTAGCGGGAGCGGGGAGCTGTTTTTT
CAILTSGSGELFF
>NA|TRBD1|TRBJ2-7|TRBV5-6
TGTGCCAGCAGCGCTGACAGGGGGCGTTACGAGCAGTACTTC
CASSADRGRYEQYF
>many|NA|TRBJ2-1|TRBV5-6
TGTGCCAGCAGCTTAACAAACGGGCCGCTCTACAATGAGCAGTTCTTC
CASSLTNGPLYNEQFF
>few|NA|TRBJ1-6|TRBV9
TGTGCCAGCAACCAACAGGCGGGAAGGTCACCCCTCCACTTT
CASNQQAGRSPLHF
>many|NA|TRBJ2-7|TRBV6-2/TRBV6-3
TGTGCCAGCAGTTCCTGGACCTCCTCCTACGAGCAGTACTTC
CASSSWTSSYEQYF
>many|TRBD2|TRBJ2-3|TRBV11-2
TGTGCCAGCAGCTCCCTAGCGGGAGGACCAGATACGCAGTATTTT
CASSSLAGGPDTQYF
>many|TRBD1|TRBJ2-7|TRBV12-3/TRBV12-4
TGTGCCAGCAGGGGACAGGGGTTCGACGAGCAGTACTTC
CASRGQGFDEQYF
>NA|NA|TRBJ1-2|TRBV13
TGTGCCAGCAGCCCGAGGGGGTTTTATGGCTACACCTTC
CASSPRGFYGYTF
>many|NA|TRBJ2-3|TRBV20-1
TGCAGTGCTAGGATCAGTTCGGCAGATACGCAGTATTTT
CSARISSADTQYF
>few|NA|TRBJ2-2|TRBV28
TGTGCCAGCAGTCCCCACCCCGCATTCCCGCCCGGGGAGCTGTTTTTT
CASSPHPAFPPGELFF
>many|NA|TRBJ2-5|TRBV20-1
TGCAGTGCCCTACTCCCGGGGGTGGTGGAGACCCAGTACTTC
CSALLPGVVETQYF
>NA|TRBD2|TRBJ2-3|TRBV7-2
TGTGCCAGCAGCTTAGGGACTAGCGGGGGGGTAAATACGCAGTATTTT
CASSLGTSGGVNTQYF